This T cell receptor beta chain comes out of a study of PD-1 blockade in mismatch repair-deficient tumors listed by TCRdb under 2017. Study-level background: Between September 2013 and 2016, the trial enrolled roughly 80 consecutive patients with eleven to twelve types of mismatch repair-deficient cancer, all of whom had received prior treatment and were progressing. Tumor-associated T cell clones were tracked in the peripheral blood of patients responding to PD-1 blockade by deep sequencing of TCR CDR3 regions. The study at large found these results: Rapid expansion after pembrolizumab followed by contraction, generally before radiologic responses, was shown by tumor-resident clones, which were often undetectable in blood before treatment.

Mismatch repair deficiency in every enrolled patient was established by polymerase chain reaction or immunohistochemistry. TCR sequencing was carried out for a few patients who responded to pembrolizumab therapy. The phase II trial prospectively tested pembrolizumab PD-1 blockade in advanced mismatch repair-deficient cancers regardless of tissue of origin. Peripheral blood T cell samples were serially collected before and at multiple times after PD-1 blockade was started. Blood sampling times were reported as weeks after the first pembrolizumab dose. On this clone itself: Its recognized antigen is unknown. It has no much larger one-base neighbor in the sample; base qualities were not kept.

Libraries were prepared through the immunoSEQ multiplex PCR assay. TCRdb stores this immuneACCESS table with in-frame sequences only. Part of the clones is absent; in the studies checked, under half of the shortfall reflects unresolved V genes, and no reason is known for the rest. This sample gives around 30,000 clones in total; over 80% of them show up just once. The ten largest clones capture 3% to 4% of the sample. This receptor was obtained from an adult with mismatch repair-deficient cancer. Material: PBMCs, obtained roughly 6 weeks after starting pembrolizumab.

The DNA reads as follows: TGTGCCAGCAGCTGGGGGCGGGGGGATCATGAGCAGTTCTTC. The encoded protein is CASSWGRGDHEQFF. In this chain, TRBV5-6 is recombined with TRBJ2-1, with 8 middle bases fitting TRBD2. For this chain, trimming is 3 bases at the V end and 8 bases at the J end, and the number of junction bases without a gene match is 7. As encoded in the germline V gene, CDR1 is SGHDT while CDR2 is YYEEEE. The CDR3 spans 14 residues, from the cysteine through the phenylalanine. The only DNA kept is the CDR3, 42 bases in frame from the first base.